The TCR beta chain under discussion was sequenced for a study of blood T cell repertoires in COVID-19. The V gene lost 2 bases and the J gene lost 4 bases, with 11 bases spanning the gap. This CDR3 is 14 amino acids long. The V gene's germline CDR1 is MNHEY and CDR2 SMNVEV (reference sequence). This clone was picked up a small number of times. Data came from immunoSEQ multiplex PCR; TCRdb stores just in-frame clones and leaves some out. The table shows around 150,000 clones, with approximately 84% occurring only once. The rearrangement joins TRBV27 to TRBJ1-1; D remains unclear. Sequences were obtained from peripheral blood. This receptor was taken from an elderly woman with acute or convalescent COVID-19. CDR3 DNA: TGTGCCAGCAGTTTACTAGGATCGAGCACTGAAGCTTTCTTT. This translates into CASSLLGSSTEAFF.